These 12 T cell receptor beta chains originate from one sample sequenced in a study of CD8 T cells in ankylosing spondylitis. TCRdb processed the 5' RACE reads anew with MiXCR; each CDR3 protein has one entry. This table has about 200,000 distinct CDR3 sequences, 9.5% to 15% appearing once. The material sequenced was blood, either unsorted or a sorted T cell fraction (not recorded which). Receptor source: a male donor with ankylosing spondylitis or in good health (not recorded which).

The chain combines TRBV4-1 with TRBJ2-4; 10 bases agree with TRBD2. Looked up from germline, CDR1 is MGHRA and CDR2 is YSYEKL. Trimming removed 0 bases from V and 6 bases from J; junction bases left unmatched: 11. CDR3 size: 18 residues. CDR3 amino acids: CASSQEPATSGYGNIQYF. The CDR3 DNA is TGCGCCAGCAGCCAAGAGCCTGCGACTAGCGGGTATGGAAACATTCAGTACTTC.

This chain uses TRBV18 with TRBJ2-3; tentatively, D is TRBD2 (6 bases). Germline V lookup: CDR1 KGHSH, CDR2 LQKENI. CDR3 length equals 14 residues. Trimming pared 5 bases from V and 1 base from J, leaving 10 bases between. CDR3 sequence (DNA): TGTGCCAGCTCAGGAGGGTTCCGCACAGATACGCAGTATTTT. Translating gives CASSGGFRTDTQYF. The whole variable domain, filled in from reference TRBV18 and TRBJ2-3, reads NAGVMQNPRHLVRRRGQEARLRCSPMKGHSHVYWYRQLPEEGLKFMVYLQKENIIDESGMPKERFSAEFPKEGPSILRIQQVVRGDSAAYFCASSGGFRTDTQYFGPGTRLTVL.

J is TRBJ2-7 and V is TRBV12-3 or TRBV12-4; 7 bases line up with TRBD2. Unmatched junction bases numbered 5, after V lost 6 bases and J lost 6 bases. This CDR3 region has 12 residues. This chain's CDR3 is CASSGLVSEQYF. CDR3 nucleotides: TGTGCCAGCAGCGGACTAGTTTCCGAGCAGTACTTC.

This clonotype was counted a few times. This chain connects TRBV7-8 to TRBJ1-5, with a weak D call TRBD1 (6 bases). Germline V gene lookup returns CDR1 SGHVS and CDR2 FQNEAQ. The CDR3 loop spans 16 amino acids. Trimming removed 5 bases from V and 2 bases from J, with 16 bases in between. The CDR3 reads CASSPSGAGGNQPQHF. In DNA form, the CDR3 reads TGTGCCAGCAGCCCTTCGGGGGCTGGGGGCAATCAGCCCCAGCATTTT.

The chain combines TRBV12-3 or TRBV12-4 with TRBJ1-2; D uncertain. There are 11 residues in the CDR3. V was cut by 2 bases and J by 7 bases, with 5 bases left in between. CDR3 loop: CASSLSGGYTF. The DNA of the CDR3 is TGTGCCAGCAGTTTAAGCGGTGGCTACACCTTC.

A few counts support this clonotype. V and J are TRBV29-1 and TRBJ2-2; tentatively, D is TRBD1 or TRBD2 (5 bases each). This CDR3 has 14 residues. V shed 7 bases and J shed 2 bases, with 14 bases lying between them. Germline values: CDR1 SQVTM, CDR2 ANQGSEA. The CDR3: CSALGPDNTGELFF. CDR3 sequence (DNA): TGCAGCGCATTGGGACCGGATAACACCGGGGAGCTGTTTTTT.

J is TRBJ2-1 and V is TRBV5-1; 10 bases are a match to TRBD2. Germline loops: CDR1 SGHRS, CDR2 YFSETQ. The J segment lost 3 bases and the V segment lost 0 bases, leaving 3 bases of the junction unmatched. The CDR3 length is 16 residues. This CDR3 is CASSLGLAGVYNEQFF. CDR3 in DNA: TGCGCCAGCAGCTTGGGGCTAGCGGGAGTCTACAATGAGCAGTTCTTC.

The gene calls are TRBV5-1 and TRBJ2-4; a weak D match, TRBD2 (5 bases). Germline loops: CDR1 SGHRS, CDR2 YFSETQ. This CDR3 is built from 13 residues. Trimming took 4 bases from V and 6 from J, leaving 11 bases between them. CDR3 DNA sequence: TGCGCCAGCAGCCCCTGGGCGGGAAACATTCAGTACTTC. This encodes CASSPWAGNIQYF.

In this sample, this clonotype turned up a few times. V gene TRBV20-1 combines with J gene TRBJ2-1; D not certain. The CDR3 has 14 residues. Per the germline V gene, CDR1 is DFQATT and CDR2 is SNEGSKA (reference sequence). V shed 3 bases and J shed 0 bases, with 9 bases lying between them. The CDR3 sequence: CSARRRSSYNEQFF. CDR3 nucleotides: TGCAGTGCTAGGCGACGGAGCTCCTACAATGAGCAGTTCTTC.

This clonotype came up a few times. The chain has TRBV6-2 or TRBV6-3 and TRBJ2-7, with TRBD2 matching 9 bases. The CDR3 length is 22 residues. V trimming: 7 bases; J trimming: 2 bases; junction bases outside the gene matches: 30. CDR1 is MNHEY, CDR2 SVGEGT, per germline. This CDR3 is CASTTLGAAWVNSGRRAYEQYF. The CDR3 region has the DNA TGTGCCAGCACCACGCTAGGGGCCGCCTGGGTTAATAGCGGGAGACGAGCCTACGAGCAGTACTTC.

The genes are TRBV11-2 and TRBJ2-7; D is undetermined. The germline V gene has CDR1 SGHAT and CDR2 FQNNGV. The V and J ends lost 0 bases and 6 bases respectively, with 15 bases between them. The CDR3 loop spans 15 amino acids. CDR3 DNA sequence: TGTGCCAGCAGCTTAGATCTAGACGATATAGGCGAGCAGTACTTC. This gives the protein CASSLDLDDIGEQYF.

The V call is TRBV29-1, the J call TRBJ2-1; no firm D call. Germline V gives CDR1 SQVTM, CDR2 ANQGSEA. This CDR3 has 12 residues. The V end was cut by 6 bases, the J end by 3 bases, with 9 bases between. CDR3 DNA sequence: TGCAGCGTGGACCCGAGCTACAATGAGCAGTTCTTC. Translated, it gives CSVDPSYNEQFF.